The rows below give T cell receptor beta chains drawn from one sample of a study of shared clonotypes between healthy human individuals. The method was immunoSEQ multiplex PCR; TCRdb's version includes in-frame clones alone and lacks a portion of them. The repertoire consists of 2 million or so clones, with over 85% occurring once and the leading ten covering about 1.1%. The sample consisted of naive CD8+ T cells sorted from blood. The receptors here all came from a man aged 18 to 29 in good health. Both conserved end residues are part of each CDR3. Fields, in order: J gene, V gene, CDR3 length, clone size, CDR3 protein. The size field is filled for only some rows; it gives once, few, many or a size class.

j_gene: TRBJ1-2; v_gene: TRBV28; len: 13; abundance: -; CDR3aa: CASRLRGSLGYTF
j_gene: TRBJ2-7; v_gene: TRBV6-5; len: 12; abundance: once; CDR3aa: CASSPPGYEQYF
j_gene: TRBJ1-2; v_gene: TRBV5-4; len: 13; abundance: once; CDR3aa: CASSYQGAGGYTF
j_gene: TRBJ2-2; v_gene: TRBV28; len: 11; abundance: -; CDR3aa: CASSLSGELFF
j_gene: TRBJ2-3; v_gene: TRBV5-1; len: 15; abundance: -; CDR3aa: CASSLETGTLDTQYF
j_gene: TRBJ2-1; v_gene: TRBV13; len: 13; abundance: once; CDR3aa: CASSLDRGHEQFF
j_gene: TRBJ1-6; v_gene: TRBV6-6; len: 16; abundance: -; CDR3aa: CASTSNPDWGVSPLHF
j_gene: TRBJ1-4; v_gene: TRBV5-4; len: 13; abundance: -; CDR3aa: CASSLHGAEKLFF
j_gene: TRBJ1-1; v_gene: TRBV13; len: 14; abundance: -; CDR3aa: CASSEGQAALEAFF
j_gene: TRBJ1-1; v_gene: TRBV27; len: 13; abundance: -; CDR3aa: CASSFKENTEAFF
j_gene: TRBJ1-4; v_gene: TRBV9; len: 15; abundance: -; CDR3aa: CASSPGTAANEKLFF
j_gene: TRBJ1-3; v_gene: TRBV28; len: 15; abundance: -; CDR3aa: CASSLGVSSGNTIYF
j_gene: TRBJ1-4; v_gene: TRBV19; len: 15; abundance: -; CDR3aa: CASSLQTATNEKLFF
j_gene: TRBJ2-1; v_gene: TRBV5-6; len: 13; abundance: -; CDR3aa: CASSLTPLNEQFF
j_gene: TRBJ2-5; v_gene: TRBV7-3; len: 15; abundance: -; CDR3aa: CASSLNAGMGETQYF
j_gene: TRBJ2-3; v_gene: TRBV9; len: 17; abundance: -; CDR3aa: CASSLGTGSSFTDTQYF
j_gene: -; v_gene: TRBV4-1; len: 16; abundance: -; CDR3aa: CASSQRGTSGIYEQYF
j_gene: TRBJ2-7; v_gene: TRBV13; len: 16; abundance: -; CDR3aa: CASSWRGGFSAYEQYF
j_gene: TRBJ1-1; v_gene: TRBV30; len: 19; abundance: -; CDR3aa: CAWIRTVYGDRPTNTEAFF
j_gene: TRBJ2-7; v_gene: TRBV15; len: 13; abundance: -; CDR3aa: CATSRGYGDEQYF
j_gene: TRBJ2-1; v_gene: TRBV4-3; len: 14; abundance: -; CDR3aa: CASSPVGQDPEQFF
j_gene: TRBJ2-1; v_gene: TRBV4-3; len: 16; abundance: -; CDR3aa: CASSQDDRGYYNEQFF
j_gene: TRBJ1-1; v_gene: TRBV13; len: 12; abundance: -; CDR3aa: CASSFEDSRAFF
j_gene: TRBJ1-1; v_gene: TRBV10-3; len: 15; abundance: -; CDR3aa: CAISEPSTGNTEAFF
j_gene: TRBJ2-7; v_gene: TRBV11-2; len: 13; abundance: -; CDR3aa: CASSPTGIYEQYF
j_gene: TRBJ2-7; v_gene: TRBV7-6; len: 14; abundance: once; CDR3aa: CASTLGTGDYEQYF
j_gene: TRBJ1-2; v_gene: TRBV29-1; len: 12; abundance: -; CDR3aa: CSAPGQGGGYTF
j_gene: TRBJ2-7; v_gene: TRBV4-1; len: 15; abundance: -; CDR3aa: CASSQERGLAYEQYF
j_gene: TRBJ2-7; v_gene: TRBV5-1; len: 15; abundance: -; CDR3aa: CASSPGTSGRHEQYF
j_gene: TRBJ2-1; v_gene: TRBV27; len: 15; abundance: -; CDR3aa: CASTPQGTNYNEQFF
j_gene: TRBJ2-7; v_gene: TRBV21-1; len: 19; abundance: -; CDR3aa: CASSGRTGGLAGPTYEQYF
j_gene: TRBJ2-7; v_gene: TRBV5-3; len: 12; abundance: -; CDR3aa: CAWGQGLYEQYF
j_gene: TRBJ1-3; v_gene: TRBV7-9; len: 15; abundance: -; CDR3aa: CASSYTDMGGNTIYF
j_gene: TRBJ1-5; v_gene: TRBV27; len: 14; abundance: -; CDR3aa: CASSQTGGNQPQHF
j_gene: TRBJ2-7; v_gene: TRBV2; len: 14; abundance: -; CDR3aa: CASSYWTGEYEQYF
j_gene: TRBJ1-5; v_gene: TRBV6-1; len: 14; abundance: -; CDR3aa: CASSEASGTQPQHF
j_gene: TRBJ2-3; v_gene: TRBV21-1; len: 15; abundance: -; CDR3aa: CASESWGLSTDTQYF
j_gene: TRBJ1-1; v_gene: TRBV4-3; len: 14; abundance: -; CDR3aa: CASSQGPANTEAFF
j_gene: TRBJ1-2; v_gene: TRBV13; len: 14; abundance: -; CDR3aa: CASRTWGGSYGYTF
j_gene: TRBJ2-7; v_gene: TRBV9; len: 13; abundance: once; CDR3aa: CASGDGFSYEQYF
j_gene: TRBJ2-1; v_gene: TRBV6-1; len: 15; abundance: -; CDR3aa: CASSEGTDSYNEQFF
j_gene: TRBJ2-7; v_gene: TRBV5-6; len: 14; abundance: -; CDR3aa: CASSLGRFDDEQYF
j_gene: TRBJ1-1; v_gene: TRBV5-1; len: 12; abundance: -; CDR3aa: CASSEVNTEAFF
j_gene: TRBJ2-7; v_gene: TRBV6-5; len: 14; abundance: once; CDR3aa: CASSYSARGNEQYF
j_gene: TRBJ1-4; v_gene: TRBV30; len: 12; abundance: once; CDR3aa: CAWRGEDEKLFF
j_gene: TRBJ1-6; v_gene: TRBV7-2; len: 15; abundance: -; CDR3aa: CASSFRTGGNSPLHF
j_gene: TRBJ2-2; v_gene: TRBV12-5; len: 20; abundance: once; CDR3aa: CASGLSTGSIAGGDTGELFF
j_gene: TRBJ2-7; v_gene: TRBV15; len: 13; abundance: -; CDR3aa: CATAPGYSYEQYF
j_gene: TRBJ1-1; v_gene: TRBV19; len: 15; abundance: -; CDR3aa: CASSTTSDTNSEAFF
j_gene: TRBJ1-1; v_gene: TRBV10-3; len: 13; abundance: few; CDR3aa: CAISEWGNTEAFF
j_gene: TRBJ2-4; v_gene: TRBV27; len: 14; abundance: -; CDR3aa: CASSPVRAENIQYF
j_gene: TRBJ2-7; v_gene: TRBV28; len: 13; abundance: -; CDR3aa: CASIDGGTYEQYF
j_gene: TRBJ2-7; v_gene: TRBV7-9; len: 11; abundance: -; CDR3aa: CASSFGVEQYF
j_gene: TRBJ1-2; v_gene: TRBV5-1; len: 13; abundance: -; CDR3aa: CASSLTENYGYTF